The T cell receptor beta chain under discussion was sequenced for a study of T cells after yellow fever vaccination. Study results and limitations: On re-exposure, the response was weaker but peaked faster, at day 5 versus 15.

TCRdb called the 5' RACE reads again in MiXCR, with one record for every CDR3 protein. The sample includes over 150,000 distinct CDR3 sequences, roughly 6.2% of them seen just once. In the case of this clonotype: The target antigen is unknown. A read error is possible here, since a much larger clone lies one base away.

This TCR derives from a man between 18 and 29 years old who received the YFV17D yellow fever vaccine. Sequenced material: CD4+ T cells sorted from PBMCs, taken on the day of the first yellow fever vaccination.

In nucleotides, the CDR3 is TGTGCCATCAGGGGAGACGGAACCTCTGGGGCCAACGTCCTGACTTTC. It specifies CAIRGDGTSGANVLTF. The chain uses TRBV10-3 and TRBJ2-6; TRBD2 is a possible D gene (5 bases). Trimming removed 6 bases from V and 0 bases from J, with 12 bases in between. The CDR3 spans 16 residues. The germline gives CDR1 ENHRY, CDR2 SYGVKD.